This TCR beta chain was identified during a study of early T cells in non-severe SARS-CoV-2 infection. TCRdb called the 5' RACE reads again in MiXCR, with one record for every CDR3 protein. The table has some 64,000 distinct CDR3 sequences, 9.5% to 14% seen once. This clonotype was recorded at least ten times. The V gene lost 4 bases and the J gene lost 0 bases, with 10 bases spanning the gap. Germline-derived CDR1 and CDR2 are DFQATT and SNEGSKA (reference sequence). The CDR3 consists of 14 residues. V is TRBV20-1 and J is TRBJ1-5; no firm D call. Sample: whole blood. This sequence originates from an adult who was a healthcare worker with PCR-confirmed SARS-CoV-2 infection or an uninfected control (not recorded which). The CDR3, as DNA: TGCAGTGCTAAAGTCGACAATAGCAATCAGCCCCAGCATTTT. Translating it yields CSAKVDNSNQPQHF.